This TCR beta chain was captured by sequencing in a study of neurological immune-mediated disorders. V shed 7 bases and J shed 0 bases, with 13 bases lying between them. The germline CDR1 and CDR2 sequences are MNHEY and SVGAGI. The CDR3 consists of 15 residues. TCRdb reanalysed the 5' RACE reads using MiXCR and keeps one entry per CDR3 protein. The table includes roughly 60,000 distinct CDR3 sequences, approximately 10% detected once. The sample holds many counts of this clonotype. The chain links TRBV6-5 to TRBJ1-3; a weak D match, TRBD1 (5 bases). The sequence was collected from a man aged 55 to 70 in good health. Source material: PBMCs. This chain's CDR3 is CASIGTFLSGNTIYF. CDR3 bases: TGTGCCAGCATTGGGACTTTCCTCTCTGGAAACACCATATATTTT.